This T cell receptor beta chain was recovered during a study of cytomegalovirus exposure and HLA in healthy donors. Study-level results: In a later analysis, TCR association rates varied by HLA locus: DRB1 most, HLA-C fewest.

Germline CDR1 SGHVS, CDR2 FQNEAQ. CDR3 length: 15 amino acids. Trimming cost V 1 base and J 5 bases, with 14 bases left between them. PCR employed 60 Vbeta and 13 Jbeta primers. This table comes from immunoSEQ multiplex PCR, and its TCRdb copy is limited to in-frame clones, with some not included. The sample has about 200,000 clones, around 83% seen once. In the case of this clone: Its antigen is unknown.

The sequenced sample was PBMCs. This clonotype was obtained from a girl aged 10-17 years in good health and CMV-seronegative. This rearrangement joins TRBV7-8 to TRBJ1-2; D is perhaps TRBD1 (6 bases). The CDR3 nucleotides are TGTGCCAGCAGCTTAGAGGGACACAGGATGTATGGCTACACCTTC. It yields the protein CASSLEGHRMYGYTF.